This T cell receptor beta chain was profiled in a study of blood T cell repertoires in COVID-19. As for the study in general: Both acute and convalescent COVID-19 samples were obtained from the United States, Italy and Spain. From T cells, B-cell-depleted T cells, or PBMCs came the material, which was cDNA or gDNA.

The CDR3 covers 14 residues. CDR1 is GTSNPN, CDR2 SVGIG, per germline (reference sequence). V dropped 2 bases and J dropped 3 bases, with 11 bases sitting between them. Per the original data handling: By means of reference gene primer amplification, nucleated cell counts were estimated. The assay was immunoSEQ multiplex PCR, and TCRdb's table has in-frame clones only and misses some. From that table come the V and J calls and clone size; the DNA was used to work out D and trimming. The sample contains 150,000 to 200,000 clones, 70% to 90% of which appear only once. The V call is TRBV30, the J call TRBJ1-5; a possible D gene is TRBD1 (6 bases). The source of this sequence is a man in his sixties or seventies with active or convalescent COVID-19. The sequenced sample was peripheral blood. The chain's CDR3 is CAWSPGQYNQPQHF. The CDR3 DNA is TGTGCCTGGAGTCCCGGACAGTACAATCAGCCCCAGCATTTT.